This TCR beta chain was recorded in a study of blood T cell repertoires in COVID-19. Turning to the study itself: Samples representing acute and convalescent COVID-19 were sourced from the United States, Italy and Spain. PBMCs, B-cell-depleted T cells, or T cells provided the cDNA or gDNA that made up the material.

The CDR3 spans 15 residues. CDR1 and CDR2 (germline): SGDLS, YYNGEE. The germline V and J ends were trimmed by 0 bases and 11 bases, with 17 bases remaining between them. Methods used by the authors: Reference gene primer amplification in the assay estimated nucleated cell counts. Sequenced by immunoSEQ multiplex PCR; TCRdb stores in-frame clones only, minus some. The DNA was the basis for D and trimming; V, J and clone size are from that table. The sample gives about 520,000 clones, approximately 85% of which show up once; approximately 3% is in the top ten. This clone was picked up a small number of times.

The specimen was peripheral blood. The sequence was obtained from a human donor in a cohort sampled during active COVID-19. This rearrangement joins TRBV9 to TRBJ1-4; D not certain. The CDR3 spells CASSVAPEGKQKLFF. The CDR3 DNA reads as TGTGCCAGCAGCGTAGCGCCGGAGGGCAAGCAGAAACTGTTTTTT.